The subject of this entry is one TCR beta chain. The target antigen is unknown. This sample was taken from a study of EBV T-cell therapy then PD-1 blockade in nasopharyngeal carcinoma. Treatment: AdE1-LMPpoly-expanded autologous EBV-specific T-cell therapy followed by anti-PD-1 nivolumab. TCRdb keeps only in-frame clones here, not all; method: immunoSEQ multiplex PCR. Among some 20,000 clones listed, roughly 84% were seen once. Germline trimming cut 4 bases from V and 2 bases from J; bases unmatched to any gene: 6. Germline CDR1 reads SGHRS; CDR2 reads YFSETQ. CDR3 length equals 15 residues. The starting material was CD8+ T cells from blood, obtained around day 33 from a patient whose treatment included autologous EBV-specific T cells and nivolumab. This sequence originates from a man aged 35 to 55 with nasopharyngeal carcinoma. V and J are TRBV5-1 and TRBJ2-1, with TRBD1 identical over 7 bases. Here the CDR3 reads CASSGRQGAYNEQFF. In DNA, the CDR3 is TGCGCCAGCAGCGGGCGGCAGGGGGCCTACAATGAGCAGTTCTTC.